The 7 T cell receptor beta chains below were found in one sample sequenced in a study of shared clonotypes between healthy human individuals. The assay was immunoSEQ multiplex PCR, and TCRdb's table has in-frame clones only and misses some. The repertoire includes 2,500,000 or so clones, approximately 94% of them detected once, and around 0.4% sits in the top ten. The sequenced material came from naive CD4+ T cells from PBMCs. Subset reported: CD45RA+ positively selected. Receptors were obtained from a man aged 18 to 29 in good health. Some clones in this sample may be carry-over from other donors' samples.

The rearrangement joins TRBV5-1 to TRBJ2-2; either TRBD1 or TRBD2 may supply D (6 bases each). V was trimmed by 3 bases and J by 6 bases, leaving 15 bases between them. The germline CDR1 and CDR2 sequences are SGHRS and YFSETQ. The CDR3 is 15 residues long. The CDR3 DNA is TGCGCCAGCAGCTCAGGCCGGGGGCGCCCCGGGGAGCTGTTTTTT. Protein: CASSSGRGRPGELFF.

CDR3 amino acids: CSVEWGYEQYF. The CDR3 coding sequence is TGCAGCGTTGAATGGGGTTACGAGCAGTACTTC. The chain links TRBV29-1 to TRBJ2-5; the D is unclear. The J call could be wrong; TRBJ2-7 is a better fit for the DNA end. Germline values: CDR1 SQVTM, CDR2 ANQGSEA. CDR3 size: 11 residues.

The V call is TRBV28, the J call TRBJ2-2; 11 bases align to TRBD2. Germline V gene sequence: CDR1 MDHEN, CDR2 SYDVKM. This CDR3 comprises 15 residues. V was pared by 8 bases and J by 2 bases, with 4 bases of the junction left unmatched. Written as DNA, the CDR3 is TGTGCCAGCTCTCTAGCGGGAGGAAACACCGGGGAGCTGTTTTTT. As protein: CASSLAGGNTGELFF.

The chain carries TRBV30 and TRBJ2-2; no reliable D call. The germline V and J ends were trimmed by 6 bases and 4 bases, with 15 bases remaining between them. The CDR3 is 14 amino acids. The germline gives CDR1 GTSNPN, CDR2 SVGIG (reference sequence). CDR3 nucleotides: TGTGCCTGCCTTGGGCTTTCTGGCACCGGGGAGCTGTTTTTT. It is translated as CACLGLSGTGELFF.

CDR3 sequence reads: CAARASSYNEQFF. The CDR3 DNA sequence: TGTGCCGCGAGGGCTAGTTCCTACAATGAGCAGTTCTTC. The chain joins TRBV6-1 to TRBJ2-1; D is perhaps TRBD2 (5 bases). V shed 11 bases and J shed 1 base, with 12 bases lying between them. The CDR3 is 13 amino acids. Germline V CDR1 and CDR2: MNHNS, SASEGT.

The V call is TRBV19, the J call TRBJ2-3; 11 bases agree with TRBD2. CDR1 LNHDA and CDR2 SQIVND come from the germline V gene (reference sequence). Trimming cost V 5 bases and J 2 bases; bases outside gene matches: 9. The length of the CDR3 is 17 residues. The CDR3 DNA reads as TGTGCCAGTAGTTTAACGGGGACTAGCGGAATCACAGATACGCAGTATTTT. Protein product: CASSLTGTSGITDTQYF.

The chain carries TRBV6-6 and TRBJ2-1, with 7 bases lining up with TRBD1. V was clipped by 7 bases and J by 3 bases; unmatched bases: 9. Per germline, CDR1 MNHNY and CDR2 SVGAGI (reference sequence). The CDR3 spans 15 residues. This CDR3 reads CASILGTAFYNEQFF. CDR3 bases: TGTGCCAGCATCCTAGGGACAGCGTTCTACAATGAGCAGTTCTTC.